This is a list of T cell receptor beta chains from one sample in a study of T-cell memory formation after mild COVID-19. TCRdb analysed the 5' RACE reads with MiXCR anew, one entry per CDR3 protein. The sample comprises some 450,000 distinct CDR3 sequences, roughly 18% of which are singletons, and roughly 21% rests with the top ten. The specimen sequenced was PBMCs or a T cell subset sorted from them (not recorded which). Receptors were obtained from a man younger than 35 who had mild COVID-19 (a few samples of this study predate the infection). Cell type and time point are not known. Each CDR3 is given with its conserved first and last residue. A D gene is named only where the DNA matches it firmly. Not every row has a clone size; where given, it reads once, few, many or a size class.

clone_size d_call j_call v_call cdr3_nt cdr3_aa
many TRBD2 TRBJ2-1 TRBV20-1 TGCAGTGCTAGTGGACTAGCGGGGAATGAGCAGTTCTTC CSASGLAGNEQFF
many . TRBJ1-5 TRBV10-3 TGTGCCATCAGTGAGTTGACAGGTAGCAATCAGCCCCAGCATTTT CAISELTGSNQPQHF
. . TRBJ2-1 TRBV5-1 TGCGCCAGCAGCCGTTTAGGGGCCGGAGAGCAGTTCTTC CASSRLGAGEQFF
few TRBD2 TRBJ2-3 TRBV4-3 TGCGCCAGCAGCCTAAGGCGACTAGCGGGGGGGTACACAGATACGCAGTATTTT CASSLRRLAGGYTDTQYF
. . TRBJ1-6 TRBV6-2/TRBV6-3 TGTGCCAGCAGTAAAACAGGAGCCGTGTCACCCCTCCACTTT CASSKTGAVSPLHF
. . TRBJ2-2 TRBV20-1 TGCAGTGCTCCACGGGGATACCGGGAGCTGTTTTTT CSAPRGYRELFF
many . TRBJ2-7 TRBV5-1 TGCGCCAGCAGCCCGCCGGGACGTATCATCTACGAGCAGTACTTC CASSPPGRIIYEQYF
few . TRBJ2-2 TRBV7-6 TGTGCCAGCAGCTGGGCAGAGGAGGGAAGCACCGGGGAGCTGTTTTTT CASSWAEEGSTGELFF
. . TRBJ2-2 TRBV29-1 TGCAGCTTCTCGGGGCTTTCCGGGGAGCTGTTTTTT CSFSGLSGELFF
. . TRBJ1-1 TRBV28 TGTGCCAGCAGCCCCTGGGACGGAAGGTCCACAGCTTTCTTT CASSPWDGRSTAFF
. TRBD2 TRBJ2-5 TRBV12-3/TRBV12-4 TGTGCCAGCAGTTTTCGAGCGGGGGGTTTCGGTGTGGAGACCCAGTACTTC CASSFRAGGFGVETQYF
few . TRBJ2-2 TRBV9 TGTGCCAGCAGCGTATACAGGGAGAACACCGGGGAGCTGTTTTTT CASSVYRENTGELFF
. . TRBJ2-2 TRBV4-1 TGCGCCAGCAGCACAGGGTACACCGGGGAGCTGTTTTTT CASSTGYTGELFF
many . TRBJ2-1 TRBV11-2 TGTGCCAGCAGACCTCCTGCGGGGCTGGGGCGCTCCTACAATGAGCAGTTCTTC CASRPPAGLGRSYNEQFF
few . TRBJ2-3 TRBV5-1 TGCGCCAGCAGCTCAGGACATGCCTCTAGCACAGATACGCAGTATTTT CASSSGHASSTDTQYF
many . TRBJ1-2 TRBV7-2 TGTGCCAGCAGCCACCCTACCCGGGGCTACACCTTC CASSHPTRGYTF
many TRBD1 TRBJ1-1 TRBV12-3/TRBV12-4 TGTGCCAGCAGTACAGGGGAGGGAACTGAAGCTTTCTTT CASSTGEGTEAFF
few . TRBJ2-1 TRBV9 TGTGCCAGCAGCGTAGTCCCACAGGGCTATGAGCAGTTCTTC CASSVVPQGYEQFF
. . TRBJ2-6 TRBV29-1 TGCAGCGTTGAAGGGACGCAGAGCTCTGGGGCCAACGTCCTGACTTTC CSVEGTQSSGANVLTF
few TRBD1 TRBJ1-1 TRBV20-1 TGCAGTGCTCTATTTGGACAGGGCCCTGAAGCTTTCTTT CSALFGQGPEAFF